The sequence of this T cell receptor beta chain was determined in a study of blood T cell repertoires in COVID-19. Study-level information: COVID-19 samples, acute and convalescent, were from the United States, Italy and Spain. The analysed material was cDNA or gDNA that came from T cells, B-cell-depleted T cells, or PBMCs.

Per the authors' pipeline: Amplification with reference gene primers provided the estimates of nucleated cell counts. Produced via immunoSEQ multiplex PCR; TCRdb's table is partial and in-frame only. V, J and clone size derive from that table, while D and trimming were established from the DNA sequence. The profile covers 200,000 to 250,000 clones, with about 85% appearing a single time and approximately 12% taken by the ten largest. The germline V gene has CDR1 LNHDA and CDR2 SQIVND (reference sequence). This CDR3 is built from 15 residues. V lost 9 bases and J lost 2; bases outside the gene matches: 12.

V is TRBV19 and J is TRBJ1-1; 7 bases map to TRBD1. The TCR comes from a woman younger than 30 who had recovered from COVID-19. The specimen was peripheral blood. The CDR3 DNA reads as TGTGCCAGCAAGACCGGGACAGCAGGAAACACTGAAGCTTTCTTT. Translation gives CASKTGTAGNTEAFF.